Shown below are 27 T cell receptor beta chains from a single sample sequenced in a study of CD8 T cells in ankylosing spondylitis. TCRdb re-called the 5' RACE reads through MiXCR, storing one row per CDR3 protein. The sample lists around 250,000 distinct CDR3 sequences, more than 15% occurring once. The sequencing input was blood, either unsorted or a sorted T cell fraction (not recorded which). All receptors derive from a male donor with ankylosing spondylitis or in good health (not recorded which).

This chain's CDR3 is CSARDWGAGELFF. CDR3 bases: TGCAGTGCTAGAGATTGGGGCGCCGGGGAGCTGTTTTTT. This rearrangement joins TRBV20-1 to TRBJ2-2; the D gene is possibly TRBD1 (5 bases). This CDR3 contains 13 residues. V lost 0 bases and J 6 bases, leaving 8 bases between the germline ends. Germline assignment: CDR1 DFQATT and CDR2 SNEGSKA (reference sequence).

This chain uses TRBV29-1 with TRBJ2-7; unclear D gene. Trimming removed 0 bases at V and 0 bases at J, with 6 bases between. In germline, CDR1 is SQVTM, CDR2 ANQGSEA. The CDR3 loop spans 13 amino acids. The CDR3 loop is CSVEDFNSYEQYF. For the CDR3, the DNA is TGCAGCGTTGAAGATTTTAACTCCTACGAGCAGTACTTC.

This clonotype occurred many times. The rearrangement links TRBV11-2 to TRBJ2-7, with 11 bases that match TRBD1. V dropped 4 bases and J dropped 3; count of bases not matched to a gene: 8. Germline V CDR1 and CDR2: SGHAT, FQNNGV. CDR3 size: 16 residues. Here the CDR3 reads CASSWRWDRGFYEQYF. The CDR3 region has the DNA TGTGCCAGCAGCTGGCGGTGGGACAGGGGGTTCTACGAGCAGTACTTC.

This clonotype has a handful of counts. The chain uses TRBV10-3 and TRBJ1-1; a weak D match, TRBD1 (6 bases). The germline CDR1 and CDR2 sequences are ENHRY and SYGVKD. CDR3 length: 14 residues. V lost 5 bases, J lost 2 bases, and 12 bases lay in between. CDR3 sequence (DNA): TGTGCCATCAGTCGGGACAACCCAAACACTGAAGCTTTCTTT. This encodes CAISRDNPNTEAFF.

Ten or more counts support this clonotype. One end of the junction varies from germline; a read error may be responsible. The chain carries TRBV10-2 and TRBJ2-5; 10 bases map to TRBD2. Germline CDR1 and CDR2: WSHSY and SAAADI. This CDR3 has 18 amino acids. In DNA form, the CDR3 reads TGCGCCAGCAGTGAGTCGATTCCCCTAGCGGGAGTAAAAGAGGCCCAGTACTTC. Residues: CASSESIPLAGVKEAQYF.

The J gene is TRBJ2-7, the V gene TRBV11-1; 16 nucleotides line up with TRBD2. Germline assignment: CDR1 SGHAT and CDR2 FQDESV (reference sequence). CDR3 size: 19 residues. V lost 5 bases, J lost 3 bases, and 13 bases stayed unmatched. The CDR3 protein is CASSPTLGTSGRAVYEQYF. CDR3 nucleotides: TGTGCCAGCAGCCCAACCTTGGGGACTAGCGGGAGGGCCGTCTACGAGCAGTACTTC.

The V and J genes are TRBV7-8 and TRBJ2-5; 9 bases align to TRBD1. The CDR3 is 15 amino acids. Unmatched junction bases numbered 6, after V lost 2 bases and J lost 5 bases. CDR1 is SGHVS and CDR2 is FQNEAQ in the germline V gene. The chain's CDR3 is CASSLRTGARETQYF. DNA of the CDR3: TGTGCCAGCAGCTTAAGGACAGGGGCCCGGGAGACCCAGTACTTC.

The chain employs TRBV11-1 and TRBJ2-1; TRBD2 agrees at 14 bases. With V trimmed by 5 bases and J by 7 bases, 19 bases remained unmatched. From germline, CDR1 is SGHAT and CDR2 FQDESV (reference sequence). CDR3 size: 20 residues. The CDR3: CASSPPLGHGGLAGVNEQFF. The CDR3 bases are TGTGCCAGCAGCCCCCCGCTGGGACACGGGGGACTAGCGGGAGTTAATGAGCAGTTCTTC.

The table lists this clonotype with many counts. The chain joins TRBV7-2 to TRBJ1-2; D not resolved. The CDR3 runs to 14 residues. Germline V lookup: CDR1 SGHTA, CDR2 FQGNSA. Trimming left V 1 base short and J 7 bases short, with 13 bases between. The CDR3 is CASSLGGSGTGYTF. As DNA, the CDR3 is TGTGCCAGCAGCTTAGGTGGTTCAGGAACTGGCTACACCTTC. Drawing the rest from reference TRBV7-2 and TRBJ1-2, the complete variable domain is GAGVSQSPSNKVTEKGKDVELRCDPISGHTALYWYRQSLGQGLEFLIYFQGNSAPDKSGLPSDRFSAERTGGSVSTLTIQRTQQEDSAVYLCASSLGGSGTGYTFGSGTRLTVV.

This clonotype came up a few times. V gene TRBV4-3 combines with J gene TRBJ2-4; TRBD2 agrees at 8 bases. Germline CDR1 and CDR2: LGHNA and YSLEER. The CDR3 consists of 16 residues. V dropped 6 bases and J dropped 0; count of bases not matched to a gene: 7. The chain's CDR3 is CASSDGRALAKNIQYF. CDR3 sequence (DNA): TGCGCCAGCAGTGACGGGAGGGCCCTAGCCAAAAACATTCAGTACTTC.

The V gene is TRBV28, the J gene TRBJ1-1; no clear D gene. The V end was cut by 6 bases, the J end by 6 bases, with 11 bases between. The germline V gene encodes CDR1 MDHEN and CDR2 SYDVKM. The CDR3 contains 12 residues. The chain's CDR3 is CASSFKGAEAFF. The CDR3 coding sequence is TGTGCCAGCAGCTTCAAGGGTGCTGAAGCTTTCTTT.

The CDR3: CASSFAGYEQFF. The CDR3 coding sequence is TGTGCCAGCAGTTTCGCAGGGTATGAGCAGTTCTTC. The V and J genes are TRBV27 and TRBJ2-1; a possible D gene is TRBD1 (5 bases). Trimming left V 3 bases short and J 8 bases short, with 8 bases between. This CDR3 contains 12 residues. Germline V gene lookup returns CDR1 MNHEY and CDR2 SMNVEV (reference sequence).

In DNA, the CDR3 is TGTGCCACCAGCGCGGGAGTTGGGGCCAATGAGCAGTTCTTC. Its translation: CATSAGVGANEQFF. The gene calls are TRBV15 and TRBJ2-1; 7 bases map to TRBD2. Losses at the gene ends were 5 bases for V and 6 bases for J; bases not matched to a gene: 7. The CDR3 covers 14 residues. Looked up from germline, CDR1 is LNHNV and CDR2 is YYDKDF (reference sequence).

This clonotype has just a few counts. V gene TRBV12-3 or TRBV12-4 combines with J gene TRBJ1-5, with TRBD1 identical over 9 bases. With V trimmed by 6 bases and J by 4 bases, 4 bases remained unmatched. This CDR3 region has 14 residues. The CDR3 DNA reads TGTGCCAGCAGCCGGGGACAGGGAAATCAGCCCCAGCATTTT. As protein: CASSRGQGNQPQHF.

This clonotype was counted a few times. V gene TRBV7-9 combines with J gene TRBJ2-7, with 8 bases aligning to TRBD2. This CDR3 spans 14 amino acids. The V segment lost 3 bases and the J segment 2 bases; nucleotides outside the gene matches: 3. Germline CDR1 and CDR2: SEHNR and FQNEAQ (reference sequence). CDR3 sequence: CASSFSGMPYEQYF. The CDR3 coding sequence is TGTGCCAGCAGCTTTAGCGGGATGCCCTACGAGCAGTACTTC.

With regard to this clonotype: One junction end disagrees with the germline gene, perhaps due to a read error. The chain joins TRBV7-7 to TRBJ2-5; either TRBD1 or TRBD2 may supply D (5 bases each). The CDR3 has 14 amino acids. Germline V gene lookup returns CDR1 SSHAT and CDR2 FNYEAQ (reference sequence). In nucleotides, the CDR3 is TGTGCTAGCAGCTTGGGACCGGGACCAGAGACCCAGTACTTC. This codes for CASSLGPGPETQYF.

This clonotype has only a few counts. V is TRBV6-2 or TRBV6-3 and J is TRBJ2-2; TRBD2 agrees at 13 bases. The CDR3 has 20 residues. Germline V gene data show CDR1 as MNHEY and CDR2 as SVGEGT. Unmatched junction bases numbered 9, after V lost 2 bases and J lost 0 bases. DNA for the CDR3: TGTGCCAGCAGTTACGGGCCGGGACTAGCGGGACTCGCGAACACCGGGGAGCTGTTTTTT. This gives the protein CASSYGPGLAGLANTGELFF.

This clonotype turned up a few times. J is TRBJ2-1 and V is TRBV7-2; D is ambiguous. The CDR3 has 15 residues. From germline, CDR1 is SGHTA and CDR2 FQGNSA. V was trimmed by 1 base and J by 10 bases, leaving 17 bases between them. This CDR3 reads CASSLVFSSGVEQFF. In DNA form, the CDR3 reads TGTGCCAGCAGCTTAGTTTTTAGCTCCGGCGTGGAGCAGTTCTTC.

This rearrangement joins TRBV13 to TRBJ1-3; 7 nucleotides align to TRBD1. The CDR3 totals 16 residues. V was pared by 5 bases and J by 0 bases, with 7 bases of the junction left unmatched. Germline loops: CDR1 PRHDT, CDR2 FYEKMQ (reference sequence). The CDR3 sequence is CASSPGDSPSGNTIYF. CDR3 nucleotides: TGTGCCAGCAGCCCCGGGGACAGCCCCTCTGGAAACACCATATATTTT.

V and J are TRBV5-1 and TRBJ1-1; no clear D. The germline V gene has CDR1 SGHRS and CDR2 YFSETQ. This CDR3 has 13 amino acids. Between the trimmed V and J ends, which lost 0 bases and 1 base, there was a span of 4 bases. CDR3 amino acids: CASSLEPNTEAFF. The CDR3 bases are TGCGCCAGCAGCTTGGAGCCGAACACTGAAGCTTTCTTT.

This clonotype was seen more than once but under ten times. CDR3: CASSLGLSGALDTQYF. The CDR3, as DNA: TGTGCCAGCAGCTTAGGATTGTCGGGAGCGTTGGATACGCAGTATTTT. The rearrangement joins TRBV7-2 to TRBJ2-3; D is possibly TRBD2 (6 bases). Per the germline V gene, CDR1 is SGHTA and CDR2 is FQGNSA. V lost 1 base, J lost 6 bases, and 17 bases lay in between. CDR3 size: 16 residues.

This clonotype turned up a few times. The chain's CDR3 is CASSPQTSGSMYEQYF. DNA of the CDR3: TGTGCCAGCAGCCCGCAGACTAGCGGGAGTATGTACGAGCAGTACTTC. This rearrangement joins TRBV7-9 to TRBJ2-7; 12 bases match TRBD2. The CDR3 sequence is 16 residues long. V lost 5 bases, J lost 4 bases, and 9 bases stayed unmatched. Germline V gives CDR1 SEHNR, CDR2 FQNEAQ (reference sequence).

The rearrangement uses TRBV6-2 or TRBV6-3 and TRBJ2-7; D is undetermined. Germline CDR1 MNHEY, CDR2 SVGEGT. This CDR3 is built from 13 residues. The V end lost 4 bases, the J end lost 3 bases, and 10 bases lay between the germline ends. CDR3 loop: CASSSHLVYEQYF. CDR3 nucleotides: TGTGCCAGCAGTTCCCACTTAGTCTACGAGCAGTACTTC.

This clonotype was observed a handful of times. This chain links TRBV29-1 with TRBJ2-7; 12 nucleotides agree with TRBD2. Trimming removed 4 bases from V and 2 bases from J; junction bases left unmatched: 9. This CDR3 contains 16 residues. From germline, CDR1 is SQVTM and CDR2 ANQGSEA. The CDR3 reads CSVGGWLAGGPYEQYF. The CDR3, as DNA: TGCAGCGTTGGTGGTTGGCTAGCGGGAGGGCCCTACGAGCAGTACTTC.

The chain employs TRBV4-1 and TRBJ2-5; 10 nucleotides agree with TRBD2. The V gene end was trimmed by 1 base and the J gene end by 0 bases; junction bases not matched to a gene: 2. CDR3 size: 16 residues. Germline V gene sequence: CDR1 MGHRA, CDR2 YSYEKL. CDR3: CASSQGLAGDQETQYF. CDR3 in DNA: TGCGCCAGCAGCCAAGGGCTAGCGGGAGACCAAGAGACCCAGTACTTC.

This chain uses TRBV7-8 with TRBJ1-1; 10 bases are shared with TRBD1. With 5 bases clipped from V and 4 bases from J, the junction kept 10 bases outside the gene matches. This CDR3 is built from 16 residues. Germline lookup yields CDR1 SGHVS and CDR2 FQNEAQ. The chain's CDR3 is CASSAWTGGAVTEAFF. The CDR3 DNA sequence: TGTGCCAGCAGCGCCTGGACAGGGGGGGCAGTCACTGAAGCTTTCTTT.

The CDR3 loop is CASSQSGRPPYEQYF. The CDR3, as DNA: TGCGCCAGCAGCCAAAGCGGGAGGCCCCCCTACGAGCAGTACTTC. The chain links TRBV5-1 to TRBJ2-7; the match to TRBD2 covers 9 bases. J gave up 2 bases and V 4 bases, and 7 bases lay outside the gene matches. The CDR3 totals 15 residues. From germline, CDR1 is SGHRS and CDR2 YFSETQ.